This TCR beta chain was observed in a study of blood T cell repertoires in COVID-19. Authors' methods: Amplification of reference gene primers was used by the study to estimate nucleated cell counts. Some clones are missing from TCRdb's copy, which holds only in-frame ones; the method was immunoSEQ multiplex PCR. V, J and clone size are taken as reported in that table, and D and trimming were inferred from the DNA itself. The sample shows around 70,000 clones, over 75% of them seen only once. Germline assignment: CDR1 SGHDT and CDR2 YYEEEE. Unmatched junction bases numbered 3, after V lost 0 bases and J lost 9 bases. The CDR3 extends over 13 amino acids.

The receptor's source is a man aged 50-60 years with active COVID-19. The sample was peripheral blood. The chain joins TRBV5-6 to TRBJ1-1; 9 bases map to TRBD1. CDR3 sequence (DNA): TGTGCCAGCAGCTTGGGACAGGGGGAGAAAGCTTTCTTT. Amino acids: CASSLGQGEKAFF. The whole variable domain, filled in from reference TRBV5-6 and TRBJ1-1, reads DAGVTQSPTHLIKTRGQQVTLRCSPKSGHDTVSWYQQALGQGPQFIFQYYEEEERQRGNFPDRFSGHQFPNYSSELNVNALLLGDSALYLCASSLGQGEKAFFGQGTRLTVV.